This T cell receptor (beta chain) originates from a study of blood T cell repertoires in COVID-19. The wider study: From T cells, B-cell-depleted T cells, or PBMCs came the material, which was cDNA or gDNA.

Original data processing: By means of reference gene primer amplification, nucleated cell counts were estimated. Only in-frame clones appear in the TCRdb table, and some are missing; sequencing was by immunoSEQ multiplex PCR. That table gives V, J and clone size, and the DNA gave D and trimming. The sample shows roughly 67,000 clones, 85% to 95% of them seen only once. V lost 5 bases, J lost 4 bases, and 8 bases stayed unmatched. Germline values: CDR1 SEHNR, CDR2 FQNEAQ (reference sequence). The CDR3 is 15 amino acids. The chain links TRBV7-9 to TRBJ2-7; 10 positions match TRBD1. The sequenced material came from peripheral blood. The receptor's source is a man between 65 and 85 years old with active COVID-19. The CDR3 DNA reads TGTGCCAGCAGCCATAGCGGGACAGGGGCATACGAGCAGTACGTC. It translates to CASSHSGTGAYEQYV.